This T cell receptor (beta chain) was captured by sequencing in a study of blood T cell repertoires in COVID-19. On the study more broadly: Italy, Spain and the United States were the sources of the convalescent and acute COVID-19 samples.

Seattle researchers signed up patients amid active infection and tracked them longitudinally. Methods used by the authors: Using reference gene primer amplification, nucleated cell counts were estimated. Assay used: immunoSEQ multiplex PCR; TCRdb lists only in-frame clones, some missing. V and J calls and clone size follow that table, whereas D and trimming were derived from the DNA. Of around 220,000 clones in the sample, around 87% were seen once. The CDR3 covers 14 residues. J lost 4 bases, V lost 8 bases, and 13 bases had no gene match. CDR1 is GTSNPN and CDR2 is SVGIG in the germline V gene (reference sequence).

This receptor was obtained from a woman in her 50s with COVID-19, enrolled during active disease. Sequenced sample: peripheral blood. The V call is TRBV30, the J call TRBJ1-1; TRBD1 aligns across 7 bases. In nucleotides, the CDR3 is TGTGCCCGGCGGTTAGCAGGGGGTGGCACTGAAGCTTTCTTT. Its protein product is CARRLAGGGTEAFF.